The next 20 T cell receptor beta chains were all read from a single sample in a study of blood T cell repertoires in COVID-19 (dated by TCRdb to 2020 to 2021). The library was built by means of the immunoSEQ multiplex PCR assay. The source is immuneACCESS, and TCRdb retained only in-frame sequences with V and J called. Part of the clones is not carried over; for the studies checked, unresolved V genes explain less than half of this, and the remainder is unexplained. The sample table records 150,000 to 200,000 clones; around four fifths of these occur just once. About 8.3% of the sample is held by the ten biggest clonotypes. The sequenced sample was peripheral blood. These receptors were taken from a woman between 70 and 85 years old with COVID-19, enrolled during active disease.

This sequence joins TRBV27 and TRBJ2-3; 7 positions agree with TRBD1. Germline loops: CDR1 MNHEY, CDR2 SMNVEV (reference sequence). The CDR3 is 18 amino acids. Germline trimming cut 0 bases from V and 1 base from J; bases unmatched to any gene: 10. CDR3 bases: TGTGCCAGCAGTTTATCCTACAACAGGGGCAGAGGCACAGATACGCAGTATTTT. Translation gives CASSLSYNRGRGTDTQYF.

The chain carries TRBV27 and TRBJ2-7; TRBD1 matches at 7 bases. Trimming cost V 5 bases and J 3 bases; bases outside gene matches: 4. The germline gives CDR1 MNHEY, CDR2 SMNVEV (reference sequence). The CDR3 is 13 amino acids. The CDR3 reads CASSVDRLYEQYF. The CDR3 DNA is TGTGCCAGCAGTGTGGACAGGCTCTACGAGCAGTACTTC.

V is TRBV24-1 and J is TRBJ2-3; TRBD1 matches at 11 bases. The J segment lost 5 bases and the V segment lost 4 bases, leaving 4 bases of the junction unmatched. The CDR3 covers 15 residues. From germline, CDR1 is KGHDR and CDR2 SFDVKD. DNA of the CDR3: TGTGCCACCAGTGAGGACAGGGGGCAAGGAGATACGCAGTATTTT. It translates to CATSEDRGQGDTQYF.

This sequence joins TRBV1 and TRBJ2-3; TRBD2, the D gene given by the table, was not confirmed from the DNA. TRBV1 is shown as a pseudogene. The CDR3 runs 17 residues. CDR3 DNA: TGCACCAGCAGCCAAGTTGGGCGGAGGTTCGCCCCGAATACGCAGTATTTT. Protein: CTSSQVGRRFAPNTQYF.

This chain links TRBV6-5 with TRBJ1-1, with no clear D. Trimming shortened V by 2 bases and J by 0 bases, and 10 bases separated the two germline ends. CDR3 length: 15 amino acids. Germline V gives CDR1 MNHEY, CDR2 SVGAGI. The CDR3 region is CASSYLLALNTEAFF. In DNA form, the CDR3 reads TGTGCCAGCAGTTACCTCCTGGCCCTGAACACTGAAGCTTTCTTT.

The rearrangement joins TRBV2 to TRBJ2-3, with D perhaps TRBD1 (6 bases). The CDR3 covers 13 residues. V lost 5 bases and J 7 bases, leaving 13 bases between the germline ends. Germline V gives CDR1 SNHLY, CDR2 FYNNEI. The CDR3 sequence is CASSLDRVNTQYF. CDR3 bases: TGTGCCAGCAGTCTGGACAGAGTTAATACGCAGTATTTT.

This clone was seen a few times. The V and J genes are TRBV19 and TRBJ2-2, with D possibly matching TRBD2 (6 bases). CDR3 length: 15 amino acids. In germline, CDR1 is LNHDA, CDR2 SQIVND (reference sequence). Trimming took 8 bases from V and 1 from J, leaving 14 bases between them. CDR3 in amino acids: CASQVLGGNTGELFF. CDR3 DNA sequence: TGTGCCAGTCAGGTGCTGGGGGGGAACACCGGGGAGCTGTTTTTT.

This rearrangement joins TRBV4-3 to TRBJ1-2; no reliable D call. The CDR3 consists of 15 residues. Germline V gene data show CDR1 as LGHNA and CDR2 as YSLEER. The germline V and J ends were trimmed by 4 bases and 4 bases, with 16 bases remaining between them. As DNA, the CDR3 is TGCGCCAGCAGCCCAACGGGGTTGACCTCCTATGGCTACACCTTC. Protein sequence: CASSPTGLTSYGYTF.

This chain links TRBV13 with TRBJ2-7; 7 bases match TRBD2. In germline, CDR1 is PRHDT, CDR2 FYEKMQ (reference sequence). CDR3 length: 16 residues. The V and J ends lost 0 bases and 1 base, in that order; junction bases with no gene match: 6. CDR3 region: CASSLGGRPSSYEQYF. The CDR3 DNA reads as TGTGCCAGCAGCTTAGGCGGGAGGCCCTCTTCCTACGAGCAGTACTTC.

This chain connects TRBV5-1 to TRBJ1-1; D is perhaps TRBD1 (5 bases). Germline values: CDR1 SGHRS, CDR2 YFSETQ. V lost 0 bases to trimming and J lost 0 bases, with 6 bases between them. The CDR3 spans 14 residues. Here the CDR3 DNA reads TGCGCCAGCAGCTTGGAGGGGATGAACACTGAAGCTTTCTTT. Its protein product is CASSLEGMNTEAFF.

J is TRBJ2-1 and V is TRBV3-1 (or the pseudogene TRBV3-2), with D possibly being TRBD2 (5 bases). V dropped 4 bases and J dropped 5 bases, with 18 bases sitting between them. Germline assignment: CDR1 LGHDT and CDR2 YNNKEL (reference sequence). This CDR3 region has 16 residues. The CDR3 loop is CASSPPRLKLDNEQFF. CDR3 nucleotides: TGTGCCAGCAGCCCTCCCCGGCTAAAACTAGACAATGAGCAGTTCTTC.

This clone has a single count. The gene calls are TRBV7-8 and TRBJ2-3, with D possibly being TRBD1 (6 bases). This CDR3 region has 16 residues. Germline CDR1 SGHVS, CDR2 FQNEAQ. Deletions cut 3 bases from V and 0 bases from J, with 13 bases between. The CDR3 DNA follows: TGTGCCAGCAGCTTTTGGACAGATCCTAGCACAGATACGCAGTATTTT. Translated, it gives CASSFWTDPSTDTQYF.

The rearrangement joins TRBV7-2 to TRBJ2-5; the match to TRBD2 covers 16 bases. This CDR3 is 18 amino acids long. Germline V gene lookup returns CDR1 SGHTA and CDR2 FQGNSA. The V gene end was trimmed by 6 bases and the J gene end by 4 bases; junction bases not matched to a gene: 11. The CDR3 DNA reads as TGTGCCAGCAGTCTACCGGGACTAGCGGGAGGGGTAGGAGAGACCCAGTACTTC. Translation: CASSLPGLAGGVGETQYF.

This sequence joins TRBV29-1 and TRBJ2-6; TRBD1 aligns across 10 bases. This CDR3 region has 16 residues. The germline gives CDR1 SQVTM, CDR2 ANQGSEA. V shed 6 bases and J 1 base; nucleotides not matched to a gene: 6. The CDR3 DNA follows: TGCAGCGTGGGGGACAGGGGAGGGTCTGGGGCCAACGTCCTGACTTTC. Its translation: CSVGDRGGSGANVLTF.

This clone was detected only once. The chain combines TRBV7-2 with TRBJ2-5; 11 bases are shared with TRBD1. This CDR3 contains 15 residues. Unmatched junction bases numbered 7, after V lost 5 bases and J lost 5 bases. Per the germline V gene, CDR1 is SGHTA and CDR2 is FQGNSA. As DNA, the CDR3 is TGTGCCAGCAGCGAAGCCGGGACAGGGGGGGAGACCCAGTACTTC. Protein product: CASSEAGTGGETQYF. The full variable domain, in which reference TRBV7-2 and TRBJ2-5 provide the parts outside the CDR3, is GAGVSQSPSNKVTEKGKDVELRCDPISGHTALYWYRQSLGQGLEFLIYFQGNSAPDKSGLPSDRFSAERTGGSVSTLTIQRTQQEDSAVYLCASSEAGTGGETQYFGPGTRLLVL.

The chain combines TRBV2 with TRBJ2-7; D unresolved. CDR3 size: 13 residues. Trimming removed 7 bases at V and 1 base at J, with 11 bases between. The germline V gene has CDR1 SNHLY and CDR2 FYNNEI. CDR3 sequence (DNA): TGTGCCAGCACCATGAGGTGGTCCTACGAGCAGTACTTC. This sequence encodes CASTMRWSYEQYF.

The CDR3 DNA reads as TGTGCCAGCAGTTTTCGGGCTGAAGCTTTCTTT. Protein: CASSFRAEAFF. V is TRBV28 and J is TRBJ1-1; no clear D. V lost 3 bases, J lost 6 bases, and 5 bases lay in between. Germline V gives CDR1 MDHEN, CDR2 SYDVKM. The CDR3 has 11 amino acids.

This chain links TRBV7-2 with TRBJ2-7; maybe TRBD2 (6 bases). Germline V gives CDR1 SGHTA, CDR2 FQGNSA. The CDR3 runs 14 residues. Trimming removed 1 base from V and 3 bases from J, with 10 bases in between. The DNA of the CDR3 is TGTGCCAGCAGCTTAGGGGCGGGAAACTACGAGCAGTACTTC. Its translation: CASSLGAGNYEQYF.

CDR3 amino acids: CASNAQGRFGKLFF. The CDR3 coding sequence is TGTGCCAGCAACGCACAGGGCAGGTTCGGAAAACTGTTTTTT. This chain joins TRBV6-5 and TRBJ1-4, with D tentatively TRBD1 (6 bases). CDR1 MNHEY and CDR2 SVGAGI come from the germline V gene. The CDR3 runs to 14 residues. V was trimmed by 7 bases and J by 10 bases, leaving 19 bases between them.

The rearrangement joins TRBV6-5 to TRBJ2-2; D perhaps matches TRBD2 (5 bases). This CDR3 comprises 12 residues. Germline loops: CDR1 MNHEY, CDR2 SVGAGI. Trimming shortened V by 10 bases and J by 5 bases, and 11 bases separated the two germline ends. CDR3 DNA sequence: TGTGCCACCGGAGGAAGGACCGGGGAGCTGTTTTTT. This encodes CATGGRTGELFF.